Listed below are T cell receptor beta chains from one sample, sequenced in a study of cytomegalovirus exposure and HLA in healthy donors. This table comes from immunoSEQ multiplex PCR, and its TCRdb copy is limited to in-frame clones, with some not included. The sample lists over 150,000 clones, about 68% seen once, with roughly 1.4% in the top ten. Material: PBMCs. The receptors shown here come from a man aged 18 to 35 in good health and CMV-seronegative. Both conserved end residues are part of each CDR3.

>TRBJ2-1|TRBV7-2
CASSPRQGRNNEQFF
>TRBJ1-1|TRBV5-1
CASSLGAESVAFF
>TRBJ2-7|TRBV6-1
CASRGGAEEQYF
>TRBJ1-1|TRBV7-9
CSSSLVNTEAFF
>TRBJ1-2|TRBV6-5
CASSYLDRGPYTF
>TRBJ2-2|TRBV4-1
CASSHTLDSPRELFF
>TRBJ2-7|TRBV5-1
CASSWGPGGRENYEQYF
>TRBJ2-7|TRBV6-5
CASSGDSRYEQYF
>TRBJ2-3|TRBV5-4
CASSLRIAEGPDTQYF
>TRBJ2-1|TRBV6-6
CASTTSGRIDEQFF
>TRBJ1-5|TRBV6-5
CASSYSIGQPQHF
>NA|TRBV28
CASSRWTGTSYEQYF
>TRBJ2-1|TRBV11-2
CASSLGPEHYNEQFF
>TRBJ1-2|TRBV7-9
CSSSLKGGGYTF
>TRBJ2-1|TRBV7-8
CASSLGGGSGGSYNEQFF
>TRBJ2-4|TRBV30
CAWVTSGSRPSYF
>TRBJ2-5|TRBV28
CASSRIGRVGETQYF
>TRBJ2-1|TRBV28
CASTGISGGYNEQFF